A single sample is the source of the 5 T cell receptor beta chains below, sequenced in a study of identical twins. One entry per CDR3 protein, called by TCRdb with MiXCR from the 5' RACE reads. The sample lists around 100,000 distinct CDR3 sequences, under 6.5% occurring once. Sequenced: memory T cells sorted from blood. The receptors were gathered from a woman aged 50 to 60 in good health.

This clonotype was counted ten times or more. The V gene is TRBV12-3 or TRBV12-4, the J gene TRBJ2-4; 12 nucleotides agree with TRBD1. J was trimmed by 1 base and V by 8 bases; bases with no gene match: 12. The length of the CDR3 is 18 residues. CDR3 region: CASSGTGGFHDAKNIQYF. The CDR3 bases are TGTGCCAGCTCCGGGACAGGGGGCTTCCATGATGCCAAAAACATTCAGTACTTC.

With respect to this clonotype: With a much larger clone just one base away, this may be a read error. The gene calls are TRBV2 and TRBJ2-5; D is possibly TRBD2 (5 bases). Germline-derived CDR1 and CDR2 are SNHLY and FYNNEI. CDR3 size: 11 residues. The CDR3 DNA sequence: TGTGCCAGCAGACTAGGAGAGTCCCAGTACTTC. Protein: CASRLGESQYF.

This clonotype was found many times. The gene calls are TRBV7-9 and TRBJ1-1; D might be TRBD1 (5 bases). Germline V gene sequence: CDR1 SEHNR, CDR2 FQNEAQ (reference sequence). The CDR3 sequence is 13 residues long. V was cut by 1 base and J by 6 bases, with 9 bases left in between. The CDR3 protein is CASSLEGNAEAFF. CDR3 coding DNA: TGTGCCAGCAGCTTAGAGGGGAATGCTGAAGCTTTCTTT.

In its sample, this clonotype was seen a few times. The V gene is TRBV20-1, the J gene TRBJ2-3, with no clear D. This CDR3 region has 13 residues. V was pared by 4 bases and J by 0 bases, with 8 bases between. Germline V lookup: CDR1 DFQATT, CDR2 SNEGSKA (reference sequence). CDR3 sequence: CSAIIASTDTQYF. The CDR3 region has the DNA TGCAGTGCTATCATCGCGAGCACAGATACGCAGTATTTT.

This clonotype was seen only a few times. This chain uses TRBV2 with TRBJ2-3, with TRBD2 identical over 7 bases. Germline CDR1 and CDR2: SNHLY and FYNNEI. This CDR3 contains 12 residues. V shed 10 bases and J 4 bases; nucleotides not matched to a gene: 5. CDR3 bases: TGTGCCACCTATACTAGCGCAGATACGCAGTATTTT. Residues: CATYTSADTQYF.